The 2 T cell receptor beta chains below come from one sample, sequenced in a study of cytomegalovirus exposure and HLA in healthy donors. The protocol was immunoSEQ multiplex PCR, while the TCRdb copy is restricted to in-frame clones and leaves out a portion. The data hold 260,000 or so clones, with approximately 87% observed a single time. The sequenced material came from PBMCs. The receptors here all came from a woman in her late teens or twenties in good health and CMV-seronegative.

The rearrangement joins TRBV27 to TRBJ1-4; no clear D. The V end was cut by 3 bases, the J end by 4 bases, with 12 bases between. The CDR3 extends over 15 amino acids. The germline gives CDR1 MNHEY, CDR2 SMNVEV (reference sequence). CDR3 bases: TGTGCCAGCAGTTTTTGGTCAGGCCTTAATGAAAAACTGTTTTTT. The encoded protein is CASSFWSGLNEKLFF.

The genes are TRBV28 and TRBJ2-3; D unclear. The CDR3 is made up of 16 amino acids. V dropped 10 bases and J dropped 0 bases, with 20 bases sitting between them. CDR1 MDHEN and CDR2 SYDVKM come from the germline V gene. CDR3: CATIAQTLPSTDTQYF. DNA for the CDR3: TGTGCCACCATCGCGCAGACTCTACCGAGCACAGATACGCAGTATTTT.